The 24 T cell receptor beta chains presented below share a single source sample, sequenced in a study of T cells in Graves' hyperthyroidism and ophthalmopathy (dated by TCRdb to about 2019). Libraries were prepared through multiplex PCR. Sequencing was carried out with an Illumina HiSeq 2000. TCR beta CDR3 regions were amplified from RNA transcripts. The TCR CDR3 was subjected to a first round of RT-PCR using the HTBI primer set and the Qiagen OneStep RT-PCR kit. TCRdb passed the public sequencing reads through fastp at Q25 and MiXCR, retaining productive beta sequences. Rows are unified per CDR3 protein, each entry keeping the most common DNA and genes. For this sample there are under 300,000 distinct CDR3 sequences; around 15% appear just once. The ten largest clones take up 30% to 35% of the sample. The sample comprised blood. Receptor source: a woman in her 50s with Graves' hyperthyroidism that later progressed to Graves' ophthalmopathy.

This clonotype was seen many times. The chain couples TRBV9 to TRBJ2-2, with D unresolved. In germline, CDR1 is SGDLS, CDR2 YYNGEE. The V end was cut by 4 bases, the J end by 1 base, with 17 bases between. The CDR3 is 17 amino acids. The CDR3 here is CASSSFGLNRNTGELFF. In nucleotides, the CDR3 is TGTGCCAGCAGCTCCTTCGGGCTCAATAGGAACACCGGGGAGCTGTTTTTT.

This clonotype was recorded at least ten times. The chain carries TRBV6-1 and TRBJ2-7, with 10 bases aligning to TRBD2. CDR1 is MNHNS and CDR2 is SASEGT in the germline V gene. This CDR3 spans 14 amino acids. After removal of 8 bases from V and 2 bases from J, the junction contained 6 bases not matched to a gene. CDR3 sequence reads: CASQTSGQTYEQYF. CDR3 in DNA: TGTGCCAGCCAGACTAGCGGGCAAACCTACGAGCAGTACTTC.

Worth noting for this clonotype: The limits of the CDR3 on the DNA are not certain, so only TCRdb's listed CDR3 is given. The CDR3 protein is CACSASFSEQFF. V usage is TRBV12-3 or TRBV12-4 and J usage is TRBJ2-1; TRBD2, the D gene given by the table, was not confirmed from the DNA. The length of the CDR3 is 12 amino acids, counting both ends.

Concerning this clonotype itself: This may be a read error, as it is one base from a much larger clone. The CDR3 spells CASSSGRRQFF. CDR3 coding DNA: TGTGCCAGCAGCTCCGGCCGAAGGCAGTTCTTC. The chain has TRBV7-3 and TRBJ2-1; D is ambiguous. From germline, CDR1 is SGHTA and CDR2 FQGTGA. There are 11 residues in the CDR3. Trimming took 4 bases from V and 12 from J, leaving 10 bases between them.

This clonotype was picked up a small number of times. The chain's CDR3 is CASSPSPSPRTGGSIDEQFF. As DNA, the CDR3 is TGTGCCAGCAGCCCTTCTCCCTCCCCCCGGACTGGCGGGAGCATCGATGAGCAGTTCTTC. The chain has TRBV12-3 or TRBV12-4 and TRBJ2-1, with 7 bases lining up with TRBD2. V shed 6 bases, J shed 8 bases, and the junction held 28 bases outside the gene matches. The CDR3 loop spans 20 amino acids.

On this clonotype itself: This sequence may be a read error, since a much larger clone differs from it by one base. The gene calls are TRBV20-1 and TRBJ2-7; TRBD2 agrees at 10 bases. V trimming: 3 bases; J trimming: 1 base; junction bases outside the gene matches: 15. The germline gives CDR1 DFQATT, CDR2 SNEGSKA (reference sequence). The CDR3 is 18 residues long. CDR3 amino acids: CSARGGASGGHGSYEQYF. The DNA of the CDR3 is TGCAGTGCTAGGGGCGGGGCTAGCGGGGGCCATGGGTCCTACGAGCAGTACTTC.

This clonotype showed up many times. The rearrangement links TRBV20-1 to TRBJ2-3, with D perhaps TRBD2 (6 bases). CDR1 is DFQATT, CDR2 SNEGSKA, per germline (reference sequence). The CDR3 consists of 15 residues. V dropped 2 bases and J dropped 1 base, with 13 bases sitting between them. The CDR3 DNA reads TGCAGTGCTAGATCGCGACTAGGAGGCACAGATACGCAGTATTTT. It specifies CSARSRLGGTDTQYF.

The chain uses TRBV4-2 and TRBJ2-7, with 8 nucleotides matching TRBD2. The CDR3 contains 15 residues. Per germline, CDR1 LGHNA and CDR2 YNFKEQ. The ends lost 1 base at V and 3 bases at J; junction bases unmatched: 5. CDR3 sequence (DNA): TGTGCCAGCAGCCAAGTGGCGACTAGCGACTACGAGCAGTACTTC. This translates into CASSQVATSDYEQYF.

This clonotype was found many times. The genes are TRBV15 and TRBJ1-5; no reliable D call. CDR1 and CDR2 (germline): LNHNV, YYDKDF (reference sequence). Trimming removed 1 base at V and 7 bases at J, with 5 bases between. The CDR3 length is 12 residues. This chain's CDR3 is CATSRGGQPQHF. The DNA of the CDR3 is TGTGCCACCAGCAGAGGAGGACAGCCCCAGCATTTT.

This clonotype occurred many times. The rearrangement links TRBV6-5 to TRBJ2-1, with 10 positions matching TRBD2. The CDR3 is 17 residues long. V dropped 0 bases and J dropped 2; count of bases not matched to a gene: 4. The germline V gene encodes CDR1 MNHEY and CDR2 SVGAGI. This CDR3 is CASSYSGLAGAYNEQFF. In DNA, the CDR3 is TGTGCCAGCAGTTACTCAGGGCTAGCGGGAGCCTACAATGAGCAGTTCTTC.

In the case of this clonotype: One end of the junction fails to match germline, which may point to a read error. The chain is built from TRBV19 and TRBJ2-3, with TRBD1 matching 7 bases. The CDR3 sequence is 15 residues long. From germline, CDR1 is LNHDA and CDR2 SQIVND (reference sequence). The CDR3 DNA sequence: TGTGCCAGTAGCATAGGGGGCTCCGACACAGATACGCAGTATTTT. Translating it yields CASSIGGSDTDTQYF. The whole variable domain, remainder taken from reference TRBV19 and TRBJ2-3, is DGGITQSPKYLFRKEGQNVTLSCEQNLNHDAMYWYRQDPGQGLRLIYYSQIVNDFQKGDIAEGYSVSREKKESFPLTVTSAQKNPTAFYLCASSIGGSDTDTQYFGPGTRLTVL.

V gene TRBV4-2 combines with J gene TRBJ2-7; D not certain. V shed 0 bases and J shed 5 bases, with 17 bases lying between them. The germline V gene has CDR1 LGHNA and CDR2 YNFKEQ. The CDR3 has 16 residues. DNA of the CDR3: TGTGCCAGCAGCCAAGAGAGGCGAGGCACGCGGCACGAGCAGTACTTC. It encodes CASSQERRGTRHEQYF.

There are a few counts of this clonotype. This CDR3 is CASTNGLSSYNEQFF. As DNA, the CDR3 is TGTGCCAGTACAAACGGGTTAAGCTCCTACAATGAGCAGTTCTTC. J is TRBJ2-1 and V is TRBV19; no definite D call. The ends were cut back, 7 bases at V and 0 bases at J, with 13 bases in the middle. The CDR3 has 15 residues. Germline CDR1 and CDR2: LNHDA and SQIVND (reference sequence).

This clonotype was seen at least ten times. The chain links TRBV27 to TRBJ2-5; 7 nucleotides match TRBD1. CDR3 size: 21 residues. V trimming: 3 bases; J trimming: 0 bases; junction bases outside the gene matches: 22. Germline loops: CDR1 MNHEY, CDR2 SMNVEV (reference sequence). The CDR3 DNA is TGTGCCAGCAGTTTTGTCCAGATGGTTGGGACAGCACAAAAAAACCAAGAGACCCAGTACTTC. Amino acid sequence: CASSFVQMVGTAQKNQETQYF.

This clonotype was picked up many times. The chain couples TRBV11-2 to TRBJ2-1, with TRBD2 matching over 7 bases. Germline CDR1 SGHAT, CDR2 FQNNGV. Trimming cost V 4 bases and J 4 bases; bases outside gene matches: 7. This CDR3 has 15 amino acids. The CDR3 bases are TGTGCCAGCAGCTATGGCGGGAGTAAGTACAATGAGCAGTTCTTC. Its protein is CASSYGGSKYNEQFF.

This clonotype was seen a few times. The chain is built from TRBV25-1 and TRBJ1-1, with 9 positions matching TRBD1. The germline V gene encodes CDR1 MGHDK and CDR2 SYGVNS. The CDR3 extends over 14 amino acids. Trimming took 6 bases from V and 1 from J; bases not matched to a gene: 3. The CDR3 here is CASRGTGWNTEAFF. The CDR3 DNA sequence: TGTGCCAGCAGAGGGACAGGGTGGAACACTGAAGCTTTCTTT.

The chain carries TRBV4-2 and TRBJ2-3; D not certain. There are 17 residues in the CDR3. V was shortened by 5 bases and J by 4 bases, with 22 bases between the two germline ends. Germline assignment: CDR1 LGHNA and CDR2 YNFKEQ. CDR3 loop: CASSLRGGPTRPDTQYF. The CDR3 coding sequence is TGTGCCAGCAGCTTGCGCGGCGGACCCACCCGTCCAGATACGCAGTATTTT.

Many counts were recorded for this clonotype. CDR3 in amino acids: CASQFPGDRGNYGYTF. The CDR3 bases are TGTGCCAGCCAGTTCCCGGGGGACAGGGGAAACTATGGCTACACCTTC. The chain carries TRBV12-3 or TRBV12-4 and TRBJ1-2; 10 positions match TRBD1. J gave up 2 bases and V 8 bases, and 11 bases lay outside the gene matches. The CDR3 loop spans 16 amino acids.

This clonotype was counted many times. The V and J genes are TRBV12-3 or TRBV12-4 and TRBJ1-5, with D possibly being TRBD1 (6 bases). V lost 5 bases, J lost 0 bases, and 17 bases lay in between. The CDR3 is 17 amino acids. The CDR3 DNA sequence: TGTGCCAGCAGTCCAGGAGGACAGTCATATAGCAATCAGCCCCAGCATTTT. Translating gives CASSPGGQSYSNQPQHF.

In this sample, this clonotype turned up many times. CDR3 nucleotide sequence: TGTGCCAGCAGTGGTCTTTCGGAAAGAGATACGCAGTATTTT. It codes for CASSGLSERDTQYF. V is TRBV2 and J is TRBJ2-3, with D unclear. V was trimmed by 4 bases and J by 5 bases, leaving 13 bases between them. The germline V gene encodes CDR1 SNHLY and CDR2 FYNNEI. This CDR3 has 14 residues.

The chain combines TRBV29-1 with TRBJ2-2; TRBD1 or TRBD2 may be the D gene (5 bases each). The CDR3 is 13 amino acids. Germline-derived CDR1 and CDR2 are SQVTM and ANQGSEA. Trimming left V 4 bases short and J 1 base short, with 7 bases between. CDR3 coding DNA: TGCAGCGTTGGTGGGGGGAACACCGGGGAGCTGTTTTTT. This translates into CSVGGGNTGELFF.

This clonotype was counted ten times or more. This chain uses TRBV28 with TRBJ2-3; possible D gene TRBD2, 5 bases. The V and J ends lost 10 bases and 4 bases respectively, with 15 bases between them. From germline, CDR1 is MDHEN and CDR2 SYDVKM. The CDR3 has 13 amino acids. CDR3 protein: CATSKRAADTQYF. CDR3 nucleotides: TGTGCCACCTCAAAGAGGGCCGCAGATACGCAGTATTTT.

This clonotype was found many times. This chain uses TRBV29-1 with TRBJ2-1, with unresolved D. The CDR3 runs to 12 residues. CDR1 is SQVTM, CDR2 ANQGSEA, per germline. V lost 3 bases to trimming and J lost 7 bases, with 10 bases between them. CDR3 amino acids: CSVEGNANEQFF. CDR3 nucleotide sequence: TGCAGCGTTGAGGGTAACGCGAATGAGCAGTTCTTC.

This clonotype was observed a single time. The rearrangement links TRBV6-1 to TRBJ2-3; 14 bases are shared with TRBD2. Trimming cost V 8 bases and J 1 base; bases outside gene matches: 11. CDR3 length: 18 amino acids. The germline CDR1 and CDR2 sequences are MNHNS and SASEGT. The CDR3 bases are TGTGCCAGCCCGACTAGCGGGAGGGAACAGGTAGGCACAGATACGCAGTATTTT. Translating it yields CASPTSGREQVGTDTQYF.